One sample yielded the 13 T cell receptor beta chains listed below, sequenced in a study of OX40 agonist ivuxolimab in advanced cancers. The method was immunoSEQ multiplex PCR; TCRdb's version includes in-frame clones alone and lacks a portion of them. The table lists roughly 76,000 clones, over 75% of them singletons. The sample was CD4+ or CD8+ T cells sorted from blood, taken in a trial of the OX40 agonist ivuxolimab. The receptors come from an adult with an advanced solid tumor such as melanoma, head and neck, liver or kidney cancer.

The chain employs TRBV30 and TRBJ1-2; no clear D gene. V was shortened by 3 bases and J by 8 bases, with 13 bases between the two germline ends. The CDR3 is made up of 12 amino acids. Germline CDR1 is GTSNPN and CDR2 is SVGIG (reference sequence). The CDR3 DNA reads TGTGCCTGGAGCCCTGGTCTCACGGGCTACACCTTC. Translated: CAWSPGLTGYTF.

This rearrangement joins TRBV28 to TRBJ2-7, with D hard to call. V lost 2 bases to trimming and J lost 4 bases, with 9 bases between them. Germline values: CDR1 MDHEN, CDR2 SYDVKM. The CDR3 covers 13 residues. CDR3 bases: TGTGCCAGCAGTTTAAACGGAGTTTACGAGCAGTACTTC. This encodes CASSLNGVYEQYF.

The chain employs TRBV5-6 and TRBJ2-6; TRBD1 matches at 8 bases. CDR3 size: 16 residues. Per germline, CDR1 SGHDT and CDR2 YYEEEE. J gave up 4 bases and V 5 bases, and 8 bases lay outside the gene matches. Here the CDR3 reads CASSQRTGSGANVLTF. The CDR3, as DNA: TGTGCCAGCAGTCAAAGGACAGGGTCCGGGGCCAACGTCCTGACTTTC.

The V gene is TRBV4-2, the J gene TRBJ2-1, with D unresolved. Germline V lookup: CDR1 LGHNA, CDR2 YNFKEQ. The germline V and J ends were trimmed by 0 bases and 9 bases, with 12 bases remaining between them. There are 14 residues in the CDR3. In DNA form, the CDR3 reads TGTGCCAGCAGCCAAGAAGGACCCGCCGGTGAGCAGTTCTTC. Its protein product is CASSQEGPAGEQFF.

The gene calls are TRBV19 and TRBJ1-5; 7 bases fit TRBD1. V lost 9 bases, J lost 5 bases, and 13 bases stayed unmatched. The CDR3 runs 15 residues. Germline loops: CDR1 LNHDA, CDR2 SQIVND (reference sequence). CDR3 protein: CASNIQQGFDQPQHF. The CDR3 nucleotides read TGTGCCAGCAACATACAACAGGGGTTTGATCAGCCCCAGCATTTT. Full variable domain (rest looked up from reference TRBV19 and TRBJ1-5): DGGITQSPKYLFRKEGQNVTLSCEQNLNHDAMYWYRQDPGQGLRLIYYSQIVNDFQKGDIAEGYSVSREKKESFPLTVTSAQKNPTAFYLCASNIQQGFDQPQHFGDGTRLSIL.

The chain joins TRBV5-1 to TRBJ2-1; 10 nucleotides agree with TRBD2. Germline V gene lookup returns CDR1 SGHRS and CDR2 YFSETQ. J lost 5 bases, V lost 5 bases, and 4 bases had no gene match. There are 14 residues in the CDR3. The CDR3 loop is CASRGLAVNNEQFF. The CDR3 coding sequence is TGCGCCAGCAGAGGACTAGCGGTTAACAATGAGCAGTTCTTC.

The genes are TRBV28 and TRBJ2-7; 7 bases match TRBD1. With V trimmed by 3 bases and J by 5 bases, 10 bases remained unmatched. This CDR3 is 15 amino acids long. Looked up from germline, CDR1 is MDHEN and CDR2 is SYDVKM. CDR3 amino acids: CASSFPEPRGNEQYF. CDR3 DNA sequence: TGTGCCAGCAGTTTCCCGGAACCCAGGGGGAACGAGCAGTACTTC.

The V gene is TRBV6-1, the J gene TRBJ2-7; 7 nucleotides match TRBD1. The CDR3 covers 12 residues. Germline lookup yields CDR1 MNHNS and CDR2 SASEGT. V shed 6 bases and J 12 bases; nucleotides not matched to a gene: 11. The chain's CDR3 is CASSGSPGQRYF. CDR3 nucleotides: TGTGCCAGCAGCGGAAGCCCGGGACAGCGGTACTTC.

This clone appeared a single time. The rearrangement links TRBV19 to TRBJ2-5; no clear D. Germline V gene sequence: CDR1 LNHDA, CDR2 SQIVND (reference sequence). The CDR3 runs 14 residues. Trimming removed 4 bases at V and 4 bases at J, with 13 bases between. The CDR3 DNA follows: TGTGCCAGTAGTAAGAATCAAAGGTCAGAGACCCAGTACTTC. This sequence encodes CASSKNQRSETQYF.

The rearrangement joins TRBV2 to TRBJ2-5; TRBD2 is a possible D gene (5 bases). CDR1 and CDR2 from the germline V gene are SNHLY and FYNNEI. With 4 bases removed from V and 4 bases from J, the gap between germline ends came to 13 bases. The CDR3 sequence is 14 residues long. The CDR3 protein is CASSVRGTVETQYF. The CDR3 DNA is TGTGCCAGCAGTGTCCGGGGAACGGTAGAGACCCAGTACTTC. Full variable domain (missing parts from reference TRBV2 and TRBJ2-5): EPEVTQTPSHQVTQMGQEVILRCVPISNHLYFYWYRQILGQKVEFLVSFYNNEISEKSEIFDDQFSVERPDGSNFTLKIRSTKLEDSAMYFCASSVRGTVETQYFGPGTRLLVL.

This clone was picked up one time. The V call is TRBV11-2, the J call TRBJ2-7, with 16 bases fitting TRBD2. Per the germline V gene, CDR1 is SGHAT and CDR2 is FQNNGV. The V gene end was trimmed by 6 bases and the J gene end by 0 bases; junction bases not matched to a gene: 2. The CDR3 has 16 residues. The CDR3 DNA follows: TGTGCCAGCAGGGGACTAGCGGGAGGGAGCTCCTACGAGCAGTACTTC. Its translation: CASRGLAGGSSYEQYF.

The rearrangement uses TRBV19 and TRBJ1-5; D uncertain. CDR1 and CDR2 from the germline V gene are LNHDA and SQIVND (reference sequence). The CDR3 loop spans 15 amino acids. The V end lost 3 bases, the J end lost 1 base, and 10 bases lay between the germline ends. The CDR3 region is CASSISGGSNQPQHF. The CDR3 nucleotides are TGTGCCAGTAGTATCTCCGGAGGGAGCAATCAGCCCCAGCATTTT. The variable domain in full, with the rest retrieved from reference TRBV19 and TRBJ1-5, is DGGITQSPKYLFRKEGQNVTLSCEQNLNHDAMYWYRQDPGQGLRLIYYSQIVNDFQKGDIAEGYSVSREKKESFPLTVTSAQKNPTAFYLCASSISGGSNQPQHFGDGTRLSIL.

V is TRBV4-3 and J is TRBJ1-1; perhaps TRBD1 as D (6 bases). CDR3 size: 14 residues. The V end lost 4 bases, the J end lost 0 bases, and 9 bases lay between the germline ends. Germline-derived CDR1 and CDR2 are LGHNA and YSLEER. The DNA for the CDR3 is TGCGCCAGCAGCCTCCGGGGGCTGAACACTGAAGCTTTCTTT. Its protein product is CASSLRGLNTEAFF.